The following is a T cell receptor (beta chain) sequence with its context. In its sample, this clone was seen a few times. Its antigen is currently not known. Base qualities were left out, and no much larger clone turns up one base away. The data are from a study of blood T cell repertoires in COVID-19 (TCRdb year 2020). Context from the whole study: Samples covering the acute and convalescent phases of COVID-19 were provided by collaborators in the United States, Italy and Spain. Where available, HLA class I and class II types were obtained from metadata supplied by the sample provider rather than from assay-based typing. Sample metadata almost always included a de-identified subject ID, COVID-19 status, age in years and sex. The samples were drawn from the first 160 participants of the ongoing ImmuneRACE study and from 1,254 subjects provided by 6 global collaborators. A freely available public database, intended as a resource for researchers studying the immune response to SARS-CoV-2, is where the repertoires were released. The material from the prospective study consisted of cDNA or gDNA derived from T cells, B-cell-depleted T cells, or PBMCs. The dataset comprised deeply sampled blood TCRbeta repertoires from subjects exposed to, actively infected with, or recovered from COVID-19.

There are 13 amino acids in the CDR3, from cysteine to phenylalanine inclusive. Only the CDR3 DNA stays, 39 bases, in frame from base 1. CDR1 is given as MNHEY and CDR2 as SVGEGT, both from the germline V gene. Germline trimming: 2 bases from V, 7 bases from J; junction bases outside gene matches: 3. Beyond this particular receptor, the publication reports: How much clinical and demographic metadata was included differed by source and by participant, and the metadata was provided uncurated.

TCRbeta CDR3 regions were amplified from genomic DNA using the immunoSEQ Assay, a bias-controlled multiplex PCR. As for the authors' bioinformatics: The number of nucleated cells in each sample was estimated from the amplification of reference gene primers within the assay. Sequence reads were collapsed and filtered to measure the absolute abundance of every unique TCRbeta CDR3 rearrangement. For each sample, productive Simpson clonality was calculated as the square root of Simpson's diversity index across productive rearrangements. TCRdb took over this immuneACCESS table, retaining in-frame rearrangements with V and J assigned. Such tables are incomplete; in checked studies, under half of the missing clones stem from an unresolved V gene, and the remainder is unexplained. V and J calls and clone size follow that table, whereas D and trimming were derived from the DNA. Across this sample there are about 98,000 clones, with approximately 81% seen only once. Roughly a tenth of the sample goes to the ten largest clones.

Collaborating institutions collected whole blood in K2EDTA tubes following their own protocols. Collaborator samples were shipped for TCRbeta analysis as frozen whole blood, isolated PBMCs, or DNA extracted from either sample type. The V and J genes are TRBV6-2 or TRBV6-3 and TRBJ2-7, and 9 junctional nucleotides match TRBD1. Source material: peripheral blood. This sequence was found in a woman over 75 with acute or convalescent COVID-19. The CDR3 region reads CASSYRDRVEQYF. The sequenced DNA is TGTGCCAGCAGTTACCGGGACAGGGTTGAGCAGTACTTC.